The rows below give T cell receptor beta chains drawn from one sample of a study of T cell repertoires in cytomegalovirus infection. TCRdb reanalysed the reads using MiXCR and keeps one entry per CDR3 protein. This sample has approximately 1,000,000 distinct CDR3 sequences, with roughly a third found just once. The antigens of these receptors remain unknown. Here the sequenced sample was cultured CD8+ T cells from PBMCs, taken from culture after CMV antigen stimulation. The receptors originated from a human donor in good health (CMV status not recorded). Some clones in this sample may be carry-over from other donors' samples. Each CDR3 is given with its conserved first and last residue. The order of the fields is clone size, J gene, D gene, CDR3 length, V gene, CDR3 protein, CDR3 DNA. D genes are given only for firm matches. Rows may omit the clone size; those that give it use once, few, many or a size class.

clone size: .
J gene: TRBJ2-3
D gene: TRBD1
CDR3 length: 15
V gene: TRBV6-4
CDR3 protein: CASSRIGQGSDTQYF
CDR3 DNA: TGTGCCAGCAGCCGAATTGGACAGGGCTCAGATACGCAGTATTTT

clone size: .
J gene: TRBJ1-2
D gene: TRBD1
CDR3 length: 14
V gene: TRBV27
CDR3 protein: CASSPRDRAYGYTF
CDR3 DNA: TGTGCCAGCAGTCCTCGGGACAGGGCCTATGGCTACACCTTC

clone size: .
J gene: TRBJ2-5
D gene: .
CDR3 length: 13
V gene: TRBV6-5
CDR3 protein: CASSKTSSETQYF
CDR3 DNA: TGTGCCAGCAGTAAGACTAGTTCAGAGACCCAGTACTTC

clone size: many
J gene: TRBJ1-1
D gene: .
CDR3 length: 12
V gene: TRBV12-3/TRBV12-4
CDR3 protein: CASSLGVLEAFF
CDR3 DNA: TGTGCCAGCAGTTTAGGGGTTCTTGAAGCTTTCTTT

clone size: .
J gene: TRBJ2-1
D gene: .
CDR3 length: 14
V gene: TRBV6-1
CDR3 protein: CASRHTGSYNEQFF
CDR3 DNA: TGTGCCAGCAGACACACCGGCTCCTACAATGAGCAGTTCTTC

clone size: many
J gene: TRBJ2-3
D gene: .
CDR3 length: 15
V gene: TRBV7-2
CDR3 protein: CASSYTGTDTDTQYF
CDR3 DNA: TGTGCCAGCAGCTATACCGGGACGGACACAGATACGCAGTATTTT

clone size: many
J gene: TRBJ2-1
D gene: TRBD2
CDR3 length: 15
V gene: TRBV7-9
CDR3 protein: CASSQSGGPYNEQFF
CDR3 DNA: TGTGCCAGCAGCCAAAGCGGGGGTCCCTACAATGAGCAGTTCTTC

clone size: .
J gene: TRBJ2-1
D gene: .
CDR3 length: 14
V gene: TRBV6-2/TRBV6-3
CDR3 protein: CVSGVALGYNEQFF
CDR3 DNA: TGTGTCTCTGGGGTTGCTTTGGGTTACAATGAGCAGTTCTTC

clone size: few
J gene: TRBJ2-1
D gene: .
CDR3 length: 14
V gene: TRBV6-5
CDR3 protein: CASSYGAAPNEQFF
CDR3 DNA: TGTGCCAGCAGTTATGGTGCAGCCCCCAATGAGCAGTTCTTC

clone size: .
J gene: TRBJ1-6
D gene: .
CDR3 length: 12
V gene: TRBV6-2/TRBV6-3
CDR3 protein: CASGGGTSPLHF
CDR3 DNA: TGTGCCAGCGGTGGGGGAACGTCACCCCTCCACTTT

clone size: .
J gene: TRBJ1-2
D gene: .
CDR3 length: 8
V gene: TRBV7-9
CDR3 protein: CASSALAF
CDR3 DNA: TGTGCCAGCAGCGCTCTCGCCTTC

clone size: many
J gene: TRBJ1-1
D gene: .
CDR3 length: 14
V gene: TRBV28
CDR3 protein: CASSFIRGLTEAFF
CDR3 DNA: TGTGCCAGCAGTTTCATTAGGGGGTTAACTGAAGCTTTCTTT

clone size: .
J gene: TRBJ2-3
D gene: .
CDR3 length: 15
V gene: TRBV7-2
CDR3 protein: CASSLATPSTDTQYF
CDR3 DNA: TGTGCCAGCAGCTTAGCGACGCCTAGCACAGATACGCAGTATTTT

clone size: many
J gene: TRBJ2-5
D gene: TRBD2
CDR3 length: 15
V gene: TRBV7-3
CDR3 protein: CASSSSGGAGETQYF
CDR3 DNA: TGTGCCAGCAGCTCAAGCGGGGGGGCTGGTGAGACCCAGTACTTC

clone size: .
J gene: TRBJ2-4
D gene: .
CDR3 length: 13
V gene: TRBV20-1
CDR3 protein: CSARDSYKNIQYF
CDR3 DNA: TGCAGTGCACGAGACAGTTACAAAAACATTCAGTACTTC

clone size: few
J gene: TRBJ1-1
D gene: .
CDR3 length: 14
V gene: TRBV6-2/TRBV6-3
CDR3 protein: CASIMESMSTEAFF
CDR3 DNA: TGTGCCAGCATCATGGAATCAATGAGCACTGAAGCTTTCTTT

clone size: many
J gene: TRBJ1-2
D gene: .
CDR3 length: 15
V gene: TRBV7-6
CDR3 protein: CASSLAMGPNYGYTF
CDR3 DNA: TGTGCCAGCAGCTTAGCGATGGGACCCAACTATGGCTACACCTTC

clone size: .
J gene: TRBJ1-5
D gene: .
CDR3 length: 15
V gene: TRBV9
CDR3 protein: CASSVEGRPNQPQHF
CDR3 DNA: TGTGCCAGCAGCGTCGAGGGTAGACCCAATCAGCCCCAGCATTTT

clone size: .
J gene: TRBJ2-1
D gene: .
CDR3 length: 12
V gene: TRBV9
CDR3 protein: CASSLGLIEQFF
CDR3 DNA: TGTGCCAGCAGCCTGGGACTGATTGAGCAGTTCTTC

clone size: .
J gene: TRBJ1-2
D gene: TRBD1
CDR3 length: 19
V gene: TRBV7-4
CDR3 protein: CASSLVGNLGADRGLGYTF
CDR3 DNA: TGTGCCAGCAGCTTAGTCGGTAATTTAGGCGCAGACAGGGGGCTTGGCTACACCTTC

clone size: few
J gene: TRBJ2-3
D gene: TRBD2
CDR3 length: 15
V gene: TRBV11-2
CDR3 protein: CASSFGFLAGGTQYF
CDR3 DNA: TGTGCCAGCAGCTTTGGGTTCCTAGCGGGGGGGACGCAGTATTTT

clone size: .
J gene: TRBJ2-6
D gene: TRBD1
CDR3 length: 19
V gene: TRBV15
CDR3 protein: CATSTRRQTGGAGANVLTF
CDR3 DNA: TGTGCCACCAGCACCCGGAGGCAGACAGGGGGCGCTGGGGCCAACGTCCTGACTTTC

clone size: few
J gene: TRBJ1-2
D gene: .
CDR3 length: 14
V gene: TRBV19
CDR3 protein: CASSIGPRAGGYTF
CDR3 DNA: TGTGCCAGTAGTATTGGACCCAGGGCAGGCGGCTACACCTTC

clone size: many
J gene: TRBJ1-3
D gene: .
CDR3 length: 17
V gene: TRBV7-2
CDR3 protein: CASSLEGFVGAGNTIYF
CDR3 DNA: TGTGCCAGCAGCTTGGAGGGTTTCGTAGGGGCTGGAAACACCATATATTTT

clone size: .
J gene: TRBJ2-1
D gene: .
CDR3 length: 14
V gene: TRBV6-1
CDR3 protein: CASSDSGVYNEQFF
CDR3 DNA: TGTGCCAGCAGTGACTCCGGGGTCTACAATGAGCAGTTCTTC

clone size: .
J gene: TRBJ2-2
D gene: .
CDR3 length: 14
V gene: TRBV11-1
CDR3 protein: CASSSQERSGELFF
CDR3 DNA: TGTGCCAGCAGCTCTCAAGAGAGGTCGGGGGAGCTGTTTTTT

clone size: .
J gene: TRBJ1-1
D gene: .
CDR3 length: 14
V gene: TRBV4-1
CDR3 protein: CASSQEGGRGEAFF
CDR3 DNA: TGCGCCAGCAGCCAAGAGGGGGGAAGGGGTGAAGCTTTCTTT

clone size: few
J gene: TRBJ1-2
D gene: .
CDR3 length: 11
V gene: TRBV7-4
CDR3 protein: CASSRTGPPSF
CDR3 DNA: TGTGCCAGCAGCAGAACAGGACCTCCAAGCTTC

clone size: few
J gene: TRBJ2-1
D gene: TRBD1
CDR3 length: 16
V gene: TRBV4-1
CDR3 protein: CASNPGVGQGASEQFF
CDR3 DNA: TGCGCCAGCAACCCAGGAGTTGGACAGGGGGCAAGTGAGCAGTTCTTC

clone size: few
J gene: TRBJ2-1
D gene: .
CDR3 length: 15
V gene: TRBV6-1
CDR3 protein: CASSLTKSSYNEQFF
CDR3 DNA: TGTGCCAGCAGTCTGACTAAAAGCTCCTACAATGAGCAGTTCTTC

clone size: few
J gene: TRBJ1-1
D gene: .
CDR3 length: 13
V gene: TRBV29-1
CDR3 protein: CSVVEGLNTEAFF
CDR3 DNA: TGCAGCGTCGTCGAAGGATTGAACACTGAAGCTTTCTTT

clone size: .
J gene: TRBJ1-1
D gene: TRBD1
CDR3 length: 13
V gene: TRBV19
CDR3 protein: CASAGGEHTEAFF
CDR3 DNA: TGTGCCAGCGCAGGGGGCGAGCACACTGAAGCTTTCTTT

clone size: few
J gene: TRBJ2-7
D gene: .
CDR3 length: 12
V gene: TRBV19
CDR3 protein: CATSDGIYEQYF
CDR3 DNA: TGTGCCACTTCAGACGGAATCTACGAGCAGTACTTC

clone size: .
J gene: TRBJ1-2
D gene: .
CDR3 length: 12
V gene: TRBV15
CDR3 protein: CATFEAQDGYTF
CDR3 DNA: TGTGCCACCTTCGAGGCCCAAGATGGCTACACCTTC

clone size: few
J gene: TRBJ1-5
D gene: .
CDR3 length: 15
V gene: TRBV6-2/TRBV6-3
CDR3 protein: CASSYSKGINQPQHF
CDR3 DNA: TGTGCCAGCAGTTACTCGAAGGGTATCAATCAGCCCCAGCATTTT

clone size: few
J gene: TRBJ1-6
D gene: .
CDR3 length: 14
V gene: TRBV27
CDR3 protein: CASRGDTNGSPLHF
CDR3 DNA: TGTGCCAGCCGGGGGGACACCAATGGATCACCCCTCCACTTT

clone size: many
J gene: TRBJ1-1
D gene: .
CDR3 length: 15
V gene: TRBV7-8
CDR3 protein: CASSPTGSMNTEAFF
CDR3 DNA: TGTGCCAGCAGCCCGACAGGAAGCATGAACACTGAAGCTTTCTTT

clone size: few
J gene: TRBJ2-5
D gene: .
CDR3 length: 13
V gene: TRBV10-2
CDR3 protein: CASSDGVEETQYF
CDR3 DNA: TGCGCCAGCAGTGATGGGGTTGAGGAGACCCAGTACTTC

clone size: .
J gene: TRBJ2-2
D gene: .
CDR3 length: 14
V gene: TRBV24-1
CDR3 protein: CATSADSNTGELFF
CDR3 DNA: TGTGCCACCAGTGCAGACTCGAACACCGGGGAGCTGTTTTTT

clone size: many
J gene: TRBJ2-3
D gene: .
CDR3 length: 17
V gene: TRBV7-6
CDR3 protein: CASSLAEVRATLDTQYF
CDR3 DNA: TGTGCCAGCAGCTTAGCTGAGGTCCGAGCCACACTAGATACGCAGTATTTT

clone size: .
J gene: TRBJ2-3
D gene: TRBD2
CDR3 length: 15
V gene: TRBV5-5
CDR3 protein: CASSLRRGGADTQYF
CDR3 DNA: TGTGCCAGCAGCTTACGGAGGGGAGGGGCAGATACGCAGTATTTT

clone size: once
J gene: TRBJ2-1
D gene: TRBD2
CDR3 length: 16
V gene: TRBV14
CDR3 protein: CASSQEGSGVYNEQFF
CDR3 DNA: TGTGCCAGCAGCCAAGAAGGTAGCGGGGTTTACAATGAGCAGTTCTTC

clone size: many
J gene: TRBJ2-1
D gene: .
CDR3 length: 16
V gene: TRBV6-1
CDR3 protein: CASSGARGLSYNEQFF
CDR3 DNA: TGTGCCAGCAGTGGGGCCAGGGGCCTTTCCTACAATGAGCAGTTCTTC

clone size: few
J gene: TRBJ2-1
D gene: .
CDR3 length: 14
V gene: TRBV12-3/TRBV12-4
CDR3 protein: CASSLRAGAYEQFF
CDR3 DNA: TGTGCCAGCAGTTTAAGGGCCGGTGCCTATGAGCAGTTCTTC

clone size: few
J gene: TRBJ2-3
D gene: .
CDR3 length: 12
V gene: TRBV6-1
CDR3 protein: CASRSPTDTQYF
CDR3 DNA: TGTGCCAGCAGATCCCCCACGGATACGCAGTATTTT